Presented here are 17 T cell receptor beta chains from one specimen sequenced in a study of cytomegalovirus exposure and HLA in healthy donors. The PCR was carried out with 60 Vbeta primers and 13 Jbeta primers. Data came from immunoSEQ multiplex PCR; TCRdb stores just in-frame clones and leaves some out. The table has under 250,000 clones, 76% seen once; the top ten hold 0.63%. The sample consisted of PBMCs. These receptors were collected from a man younger than 35 in good health and CMV-seronegative.

This clone was counted a single time. CDR3 in amino acids: CASSQGGLAGLYNEQFF. CDR3 DNA sequence: TGTGCCAGCAGCCAAGGGGGACTAGCGGGACTCTACAATGAGCAGTTCTTC. The chain uses TRBV14 and TRBJ2-1; TRBD2 matches 13 bases. V was clipped by 1 base and J by 3 bases; unmatched bases: 3. The CDR3 length is 17 residues. The V gene's germline CDR1 is SGHDN and CDR2 FVKESK.

This clone was seen only once. The V and J genes are TRBV18 and TRBJ2-7, with TRBD2 matching 8 bases. Trimming at V came to 3 bases and at J to 2 bases, leaving 6 bases not matched to a gene. The CDR3 spans 15 residues. The germline gives CDR1 KGHSH, CDR2 LQKENI. DNA of the CDR3: TGTGCCAGCTCACCCTCCCGGGGGGGACCCTACGAGCAGTACTTC. It translates to CASSPSRGGPYEQYF.

CDR3 amino acids: CASSSAGLASGSGEQFF. For the CDR3, the DNA is TGCGCCAGCAGCTCCGCCGGGCTGGCTAGCGGGAGCGGGGAGCAGTTCTTC. The genes are TRBV5-1 and TRBJ2-1, with 10 bases matching TRBD2. The germline V gene has CDR1 SGHRS and CDR2 YFSETQ. The ends lost 3 bases at V and 10 bases at J; junction bases unmatched: 16. This CDR3 has 17 amino acids.

The chain uses TRBV5-6 and TRBJ1-2, with unresolved D. Germline lookup yields CDR1 SGHDT and CDR2 YYEEEE. The V end was cut by 0 bases, the J end by 3 bases, with 9 bases between. This CDR3 comprises 14 residues. CDR3 DNA: TGTGCCAGCAGCTTGGGGCCACCACACTATGGCTACACCTTC. It is translated as CASSLGPPHYGYTF.

The rearrangement links TRBV7-9 to TRBJ2-1; TRBD1 agrees at 9 bases. CDR3 length: 14 residues. Germline loops: CDR1 SEHNR, CDR2 FQNEAQ (reference sequence). Losses at the gene ends were 5 bases for V and 5 bases for J; bases not matched to a gene: 4. CDR3 DNA sequence: TGTGCCAGCAGCCCGAGGGACAGGGACAATGAGCAGTTCTTC. This sequence encodes CASSPRDRDNEQFF. The whole variable domain, remainder taken from reference TRBV7-9 and TRBJ2-1, is DTGVSQNPRHKITKRGQNVTFRCDPISEHNRLYWYRQTLGQGPEFLTYFQNEAQLEKSRLLSDRFSAERPKGSFSTLEIQRTEQGDSAMYLCASSPRDRDNEQFFGPGTRLTVL.

This clone was seen more than once but under ten times. This chain uses TRBV28 with TRBJ2-7; 10 positions agree with TRBD2. This CDR3 is 15 amino acids long. The junction had 6 bases not matched to a gene; V was cut back by 7 bases and J by 0 bases. CDR1 is MDHEN and CDR2 is SYDVKM in the germline V gene. The CDR3 sequence: CASTDGLAVSYEQYF. In DNA form, the CDR3 reads TGTGCCAGCACCGACGGACTAGCGGTCTCCTACGAGCAGTACTTC.

For this clone: The germline gene is not matched at one end of the junction; a read error may be the cause. The gene calls are TRBV7-9 and TRBJ2-7; 7 nucleotides agree with TRBD2. There are 15 residues in the CDR3. Germline CDR1 is SEHNR and CDR2 is FQNEAQ (reference sequence). CDR3 coding DNA: TGTTCCAGCAGCCTAGGGGCGGGAGTCGCAAACGAGCAGTACTTC. This gives the protein CSSSLGAGVANEQYF.

V and J are TRBV11-2 and TRBJ2-1; D perhaps matches TRBD2 (6 bases). This CDR3 is built from 18 residues. Germline CDR1 SGHAT, CDR2 FQNNGV. The V end lost 5 bases, the J end lost 0 bases, and 20 bases lay between the germline ends. The CDR3 spells CASSPPSGTVLSYNEQFF. CDR3 nucleotides: TGTGCCAGCAGCCCCCCTTCCGGGACTGTTCTCTCCTACAATGAGCAGTTCTTC.

The chain employs TRBV28 and TRBJ1-2, with TRBD1 identical over 8 bases. This CDR3 has 17 amino acids. Germline trimming cut 2 bases from V and 4 bases from J; bases unmatched to any gene: 12. Germline-derived CDR1 and CDR2 are MDHEN and SYDVKM. Here the CDR3 reads CASSLTIQGAVFYGYTF. The CDR3 bases are TGTGCCAGCAGTTTAACAATTCAGGGGGCTGTGTTCTATGGCTACACCTTC.

In the case of this clone: Other DNA sequences within the sample encode an identical CDR3. J is TRBJ2-7 and V is TRBV6-5, with TRBD2 identical over 9 bases. Germline trimming cut 8 bases from V and 4 bases from J; bases unmatched to any gene: 12. CDR1 is MNHEY, CDR2 SVGAGI, per germline. CDR3 length: 15 amino acids. CDR3 sequence reads: CASLTRAGGSYEQYF. The CDR3 region has the DNA TGTGCCAGCCTAACGAGAGCGGGAGGCTCGTACGAGCAGTACTTC.

This chain connects TRBV7-9 to TRBJ1-1, with TRBD1 matching 11 bases. The length of the CDR3 is 13 residues. Germline V CDR1 and CDR2: SEHNR, FQNEAQ (reference sequence). V lost 5 bases, J lost 9 bases, and 5 bases stayed unmatched. Here the CDR3 reads CASSHGTGGKAFF. In DNA form, the CDR3 reads TGTGCCAGCAGCCACGGGACAGGGGGAAAAGCTTTCTTT.

The chain employs TRBV5-1 and TRBJ1-1; tentatively, D is TRBD1 (5 bases). V lost 2 bases, J lost 5 bases, and 13 bases lay in between. Germline CDR1 and CDR2: SGHRS and YFSETQ. The CDR3 extends over 14 amino acids. The CDR3 here is CASSFKGRGTEAFF. In nucleotides, the CDR3 is TGCGCCAGCAGCTTTAAGGGTCGGGGGACTGAAGCTTTCTTT.

This chain links TRBV7-9 with TRBJ2-3; TRBD2 agrees at 8 bases. The germline V gene has CDR1 SEHNR and CDR2 FQNEAQ (reference sequence). J was trimmed by 2 bases and V by 4 bases; bases with no gene match: 5. CDR3 length: 15 residues. This chain's CDR3 is CASSSLSGVTDTQYF. The CDR3 coding sequence is TGTGCCAGCAGCTCCCTTAGCGGGGTCACAGATACGCAGTATTTT. Full variable domain (outside the CDR3, taken from reference TRBV7-9 and TRBJ2-3): DTGVSQNPRHKITKRGQNVTFRCDPISEHNRLYWYRQTLGQGPEFLTYFQNEAQLEKSRLLSDRFSAERPKGSFSTLEIQRTEQGDSAMYLCASSSLSGVTDTQYFGPGTRLTVL.

V usage is TRBV11-2 and J usage is TRBJ2-7; 8 positions agree with TRBD2. Losses at the gene ends were 5 bases for V and 4 bases for J; bases not matched to a gene: 13. The CDR3 has 16 amino acids. The germline V gene has CDR1 SGHAT and CDR2 FQNNGV. DNA of the CDR3: TGTGCCAGCAGCGGACGCCGGGGACTAGGTGGTTACGAGCAGTACTTC. Its translation: CASSGRRGLGGYEQYF.

This chain joins TRBV27 and TRBJ2-3, with 12 bases lining up with TRBD1. Germline V CDR1 and CDR2: MNHEY, SMNVEV (reference sequence). With V trimmed by 3 bases and J by 4 bases, 11 bases remained unmatched. The CDR3 has 18 amino acids. CDR3 region: CASSFSRPGQGAPDTQYF. The CDR3 region has the DNA TGTGCCAGCAGTTTCTCCCGACCGGGACAGGGGGCCCCAGATACGCAGTATTTT.

The rearrangement links TRBV14 to TRBJ2-3; D remains ambiguous. The V end lost 1 base, the J end lost 0 bases, and 17 bases lay between the germline ends. The CDR3 length is 18 residues. In germline, CDR1 is SGHDN, CDR2 FVKESK. The CDR3 protein is CASSQGLRHGSSTDTQYF. The CDR3 DNA follows: TGTGCCAGCAGCCAAGGCCTGAGACATGGATCGAGCACAGATACGCAGTATTTT.

This clone was seen more than once but under ten times. Other DNA sequences in this sample translate to the same CDR3. The chain couples TRBV7-8 to TRBJ2-3; the match to TRBD2 covers 12 bases. From germline, CDR1 is SGHVS and CDR2 FQNEAQ. The V segment lost 1 base and the J segment 6 bases; nucleotides outside the gene matches: 2. The CDR3 loop spans 15 amino acids. The CDR3 spells CASSLGLAGGDTQYF. CDR3 DNA sequence: TGTGCCAGCAGCTTAGGGCTAGCGGGAGGGGATACGCAGTATTTT. Drawing the rest from reference TRBV7-8 and TRBJ2-3, the complete variable domain is GAGVSQSPRYKVAKRGQDVALRCDPISGHVSLFWYQQALGQGPEFLTYFQNEAQLDKSGLPSDRFFAERPEGSVSTLKIQRTQQEDSAVYLCASSLGLAGGDTQYFGPGTRLTVL.